This T cell receptor beta chain was captured by sequencing in a study of T cell repertoires in cytomegalovirus infection. TCRdb recomputed calls from the reads with MiXCR, one row per CDR3 protein. Altogether about half a million distinct CDR3 sequences are present, 33% being singletons, with the ten largest covering 15% to 20%. This clonotype was seen once. As yet, its antigen is unknown. This TCR was recovered from a human donor in good health (CMV status not recorded). Some clones in this sample may be carry-over from other donors' samples. The specimen comprised cultured PBMCs, sampled from culture after CMV antigen stimulation.

The DNA for the CDR3 is TGCAGCGTTGAAGATCTTGTTGCCCACCTTTCCGGCTATGGCTACACCTTC. Translation gives CSVEDLVAHLSGYGYTF. The chain joins TRBV29-1 to TRBJ1-2; D unresolved. Trimming cost V 0 bases and J 4 bases, with 21 bases left between them. This CDR3 region has 17 residues. Germline assignment: CDR1 SQVTM and CDR2 ANQGSEA.